The rows below give T cell receptor beta chains drawn from one sample of a study of cytomegalovirus exposure and HLA in healthy donors. The method was immunoSEQ multiplex PCR; TCRdb's version includes in-frame clones alone and lacks a portion of them. The table lists 200,000 or so clones, approximately 78% of them singletons. The specimen sequenced was PBMCs. The receptors stem from a woman aged 45 to 65 in good health and CMV-seropositive. CDR3s include the opening cysteine and the closing phenylalanine or tryptophan. Each record gives: J gene, clone size, D gene, V gene, CDR3 DNA, CDR3 protein. A D gene is named only where the DNA matches it firmly. Only some rows state a clone size, as once, few, many or a class for expanded clones.

J gene: TRBJ1-2
clone size: NA
D gene: TRBD1
V gene: TRBV7-2
CDR3 DNA: TGTGCCAGCAGCATAGGACAGGTTCTCCGTGGCTATGGCTACACCTTC
CDR3 protein: CASSIGQVLRGYGYTF

J gene: TRBJ1-1
clone size: NA
D gene: NA
V gene: TRBV28
CDR3 DNA: TGTGCCACCCAAAGGGGGGGGGTAGGGACTGAAGCTTTCTTT
CDR3 protein: CATQRGGVGTEAFF

J gene: TRBJ1-5
clone size: once
D gene: TRBD1
V gene: TRBV19
CDR3 DNA: TGTGCCAGTAGCCCGACAGGGAATGGCAATCAGCCCCAGCATTTT
CDR3 protein: CASSPTGNGNQPQHF

J gene: TRBJ1-2
clone size: NA
D gene: TRBD1
V gene: TRBV6-6
CDR3 DNA: TGTGCCAGCAGTAGGCAACAGGGGGCGGATGGCTACACCTTC
CDR3 protein: CASSRQQGADGYTF

J gene: TRBJ1-1
clone size: NA
D gene: NA
V gene: TRBV2
CDR3 DNA: TGTGCCAGGGAGCGGCTGAACACTGAAGCTTTCTTT
CDR3 protein: CARERLNTEAFF

J gene: TRBJ2-3
clone size: NA
D gene: NA
V gene: TRBV7-3
CDR3 DNA: TGTGCCAGCAGCCGCTCCCCTGCCGGACAGAGTAGCACAGATACGCAGTATTTT
CDR3 protein: CASSRSPAGQSSTDTQYF

J gene: TRBJ1-1
clone size: NA
D gene: TRBD1
V gene: TRBV30
CDR3 DNA: TGTGCCTGGACCACGACAGGGATGAACACTGAAGCTTTCTTT
CDR3 protein: CAWTTTGMNTEAFF

J gene: TRBJ1-1
clone size: NA
D gene: NA
V gene: TRBV2
CDR3 DNA: TGTGCCAGCCTAGCTTCTCTCATGAACACTGAAGCTTTCTTT
CDR3 protein: CASLASLMNTEAFF

J gene: TRBJ2-1
clone size: once
D gene: NA
V gene: TRBV9
CDR3 DNA: TGTGCCAGCAGCGTATTAGGGGGAAGCTACAATGAGCAGTTCTTC
CDR3 protein: CASSVLGGSYNEQFF

J gene: TRBJ2-5
clone size: NA
D gene: NA
V gene: TRBV4-3
CDR3 DNA: TGCGCCAGCAGCCAACGCGCCACCGCACGGACCCAGTACTTC
CDR3 protein: CASSQRATARTQYF

J gene: TRBJ2-7
clone size: NA
D gene: TRBD2
V gene: TRBV7-2
CDR3 DNA: TGTGCCAGCAGCCGCGGACTAGCGGACTACGAGCAGTACTTC
CDR3 protein: CASSRGLADYEQYF

J gene: TRBJ2-5
clone size: NA
D gene: NA
V gene: TRBV10-3
CDR3 DNA: TGTGCCATCAGGGGGCAGGAAGAGACCCAGTACTTC
CDR3 protein: CAIRGQEETQYF

J gene: TRBJ2-7
clone size: once
D gene: NA
V gene: TRBV6-5
CDR3 DNA: TGTGCCAGCAGTAGGGGGGGGTACGAGCAGTACTTC
CDR3 protein: CASSRGGYEQYF

J gene: TRBJ1-6
clone size: NA
D gene: NA
V gene: TRBV5-8
CDR3 DNA: TGTGCCAGCATGACGACAGGACAGATCAATTCACCCCTCCACTTT
CDR3 protein: CASMTTGQINSPLHF

J gene: TRBJ2-3
clone size: NA
D gene: NA
V gene: TRBV18
CDR3 DNA: TGTGCCCGGGAATCGCGTAAGCGGGCAGATACGCAGTATTTT
CDR3 protein: CARESRKRADTQYF

J gene: TRBJ1-2
clone size: NA
D gene: TRBD1
V gene: TRBV11-2
CDR3 DNA: TGTGCCAGCAGCTCCCACCGGGACAGGACCTATGGCTACACCTTC
CDR3 protein: CASSSHRDRTYGYTF

J gene: TRBJ1-4
clone size: NA
D gene: NA
V gene: TRBV5-6
CDR3 DNA: TGTGCCAGCAGCTTAGTGGCAAATGAAAAACTGTTTTTT
CDR3 protein: CASSLVANEKLFF

J gene: TRBJ2-6
clone size: NA
D gene: NA
V gene: TRBV30
CDR3 DNA: TGTGCCTGGAGTAGGAGCTCTGGGGCCAACGTCCTGACTTTC
CDR3 protein: CAWSRSSGANVLTF

J gene: TRBJ1-4
clone size: NA
D gene: NA
V gene: TRBV28
CDR3 DNA: TGTGCCAGCAGTTTAGACGGGGAAGGCATGTTTTTT
CDR3 protein: CASSLDGEGMFF

J gene: TRBJ2-2
clone size: NA
D gene: TRBD2
V gene: TRBV28
CDR3 DNA: TGTGCCAGCAGTCCACTTGAGGGGACTAGCGGTTCCGGGGAGCTGTTTTTT
CDR3 protein: CASSPLEGTSGSGELFF

J gene: TRBJ1-5
clone size: NA
D gene: NA
V gene: TRBV28
CDR3 DNA: TGTGCCAGCAGTCGCGATCAGCCCCAGCATTTT
CDR3 protein: CASSRDQPQHF

J gene: TRBJ2-3
clone size: once
D gene: TRBD2
V gene: TRBV7-2
CDR3 DNA: TGTGCCAGCAGCTTATCAGCTAGCGGGGGGGCGAGGGATACGCAGTATTTT
CDR3 protein: CASSLSASGGARDTQYF

J gene: TRBJ2-1
clone size: NA
D gene: NA
V gene: TRBV28
CDR3 DNA: TGTGCCAGCAGCCCGACAGTCTACAATGAGCAGTTCTTC
CDR3 protein: CASSPTVYNEQFF

J gene: TRBJ2-5
clone size: NA
D gene: TRBD2
V gene: TRBV28
CDR3 DNA: TGTGCCAGCAGTTCCAGGTGGACTAGCGGGGAGAACCAAGAGACCCAGTACTTC
CDR3 protein: CASSSRWTSGENQETQYF

J gene: TRBJ2-3
clone size: few
D gene: NA
V gene: TRBV19
CDR3 DNA: TGTGCCAGTAGTGGGCGGGACAGCCCCACAGATACGCAGTATTTT
CDR3 protein: CASSGRDSPTDTQYF

J gene: TRBJ1-2
clone size: NA
D gene: NA
V gene: TRBV28
CDR3 DNA: TGTGCCAGCAGTTTATGGGGGGCGCATGGCTACACCTTC
CDR3 protein: CASSLWGAHGYTF

J gene: TRBJ2-4
clone size: NA
D gene: NA
V gene: TRBV5-6
CDR3 DNA: TGTGCCAGCAGCTTGGGCACAGGGTGGTCCAAAAACAGTCAGTACTTC
CDR3 protein: CASSLGTGWSKNSQYF

J gene: TRBJ1-1
clone size: NA
D gene: NA
V gene: TRBV28
CDR3 DNA: TGTGCCAGCAGACCAGGGTTCAATGCTGAAGCTTTCTTT
CDR3 protein: CASRPGFNAEAFF

J gene: TRBJ2-1
clone size: NA
D gene: TRBD2
V gene: TRBV5-1
CDR3 DNA: TGCGCCAGCAGCCCAGCGGGAAGCTCCTACAATGAGCAGTTCTTC
CDR3 protein: CASSPAGSSYNEQFF

J gene: TRBJ1-6
clone size: NA
D gene: TRBD1
V gene: TRBV27
CDR3 DNA: TGTGCCAGCAGTAAGACAGGGGGCGAATCACCCCTCCACTTT
CDR3 protein: CASSKTGGESPLHF

J gene: TRBJ2-7
clone size: NA
D gene: NA
V gene: TRBV18
CDR3 DNA: TGTGCCAGCTCACCTATGGAAGGGAGTCTCGCATACGAGCAGTACTTC
CDR3 protein: CASSPMEGSLAYEQYF

J gene: TRBJ1-1
clone size: NA
D gene: TRBD1
V gene: TRBV25-1
CDR3 DNA: TGTGCCAGCAGTGAACTGGACAGGACGAACACTGAAGCTTTCTTT
CDR3 protein: CASSELDRTNTEAFF

J gene: TRBJ2-1
clone size: NA
D gene: TRBD2
V gene: TRBV2
CDR3 DNA: TGTGCCAGCAGCCAAAGCGGGGGACCATACAATGAGCAGTTCTTC
CDR3 protein: CASSQSGGPYNEQFF

J gene: TRBJ2-4
clone size: NA
D gene: TRBD1
V gene: TRBV13
CDR3 DNA: TGTGCCAGCAGCTCTACGCAGGGGGCGCTTACCAAAAACAGTCAGTACTTC
CDR3 protein: CASSSTQGALTKNSQYF

J gene: TRBJ1-2
clone size: few
D gene: TRBD1
V gene: TRBV6-5
CDR3 DNA: TGTGCCAGCAGCTTCCGCGGGACAGGGAATGGCTACACCTTC
CDR3 protein: CASSFRGTGNGYTF

J gene: TRBJ1-5
clone size: NA
D gene: TRBD1
V gene: TRBV7-8
CDR3 DNA: TGTGCCAGCAGCATCCTCCCGGGGACAGGGGGGAGGAATCAGCCCCAGCATTTT
CDR3 protein: CASSILPGTGGRNQPQHF

J gene: TRBJ2-5
clone size: few
D gene: NA
V gene: TRBV19
CDR3 DNA: TGTGCCAGTAGTATAGATCACAGGGGAGGACGAGAGACCCAGTACTTC
CDR3 protein: CASSIDHRGGRETQYF

J gene: TRBJ2-3
clone size: NA
D gene: NA
V gene: TRBV5-4
CDR3 DNA: TGTGCCAGCAGCCGGGGGATACGGGAAGCTAGCACAGATACGCAGTATTTT
CDR3 protein: CASSRGIREASTDTQYF

J gene: TRBJ2-5
clone size: NA
D gene: TRBD1
V gene: TRBV7-2
CDR3 DNA: TGTGCCAGCAGCGTAAGACAGGGAGAGACCCAGTACTTC
CDR3 protein: CASSVRQGETQYF

J gene: TRBJ2-1
clone size: NA
D gene: TRBD2
V gene: TRBV4-3
CDR3 DNA: TGCGCCAGCAGCCAAGATTGGGGGGGGAGCCAGTTCTTC
CDR3 protein: CASSQDWGGSQFF